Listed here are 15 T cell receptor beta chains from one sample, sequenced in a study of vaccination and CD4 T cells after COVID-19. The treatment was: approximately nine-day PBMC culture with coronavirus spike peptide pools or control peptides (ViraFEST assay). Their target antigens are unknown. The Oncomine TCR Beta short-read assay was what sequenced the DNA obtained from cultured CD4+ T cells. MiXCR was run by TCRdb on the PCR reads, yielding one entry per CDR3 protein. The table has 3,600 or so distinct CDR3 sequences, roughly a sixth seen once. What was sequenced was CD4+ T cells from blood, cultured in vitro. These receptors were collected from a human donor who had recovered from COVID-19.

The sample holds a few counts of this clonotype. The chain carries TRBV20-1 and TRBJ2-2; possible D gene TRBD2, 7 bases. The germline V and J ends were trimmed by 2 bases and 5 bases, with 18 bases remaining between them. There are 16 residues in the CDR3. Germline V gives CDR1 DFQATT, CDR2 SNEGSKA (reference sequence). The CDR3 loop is CSARPGAGAETGELFF. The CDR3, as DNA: TGCAGTGCTAGACCCGGTGCGGGGGCAGAGACCGGGGAGCTGTTTTTT.

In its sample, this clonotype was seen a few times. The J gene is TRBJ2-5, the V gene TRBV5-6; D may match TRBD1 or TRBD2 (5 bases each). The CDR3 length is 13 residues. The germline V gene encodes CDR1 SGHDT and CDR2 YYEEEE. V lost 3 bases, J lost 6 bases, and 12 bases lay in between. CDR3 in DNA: TGTGCCAGCAGCTCCGGGACCTCCCAGACCCAGTACTTC. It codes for CASSSGTSQTQYF.

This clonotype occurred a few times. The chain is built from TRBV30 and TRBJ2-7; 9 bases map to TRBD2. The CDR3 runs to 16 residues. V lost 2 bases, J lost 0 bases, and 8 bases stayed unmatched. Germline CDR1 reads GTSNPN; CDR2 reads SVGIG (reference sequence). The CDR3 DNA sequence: TGTGCCTGGAGTAGAACCCGACTAGCGGCCTCCTACGAGCAGTACTTC. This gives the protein CAWSRTRLAASYEQYF.

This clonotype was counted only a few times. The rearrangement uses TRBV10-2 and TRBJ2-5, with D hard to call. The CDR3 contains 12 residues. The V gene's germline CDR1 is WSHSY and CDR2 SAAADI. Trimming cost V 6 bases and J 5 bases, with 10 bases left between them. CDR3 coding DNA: TGCGCCAGCAGAGGTGTAGGGGAGACCCAGTACTTC. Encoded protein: CASRGVGETQYF.

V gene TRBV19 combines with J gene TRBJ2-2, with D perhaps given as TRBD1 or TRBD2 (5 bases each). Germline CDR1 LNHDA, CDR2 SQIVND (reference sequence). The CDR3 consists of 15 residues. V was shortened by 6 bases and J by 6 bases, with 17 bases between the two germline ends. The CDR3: CASSRQPGAAGELFF. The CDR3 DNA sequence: TGTGCCAGTAGCAGACAACCCGGGGCGGCCGGGGAGCTGTTTTTT.

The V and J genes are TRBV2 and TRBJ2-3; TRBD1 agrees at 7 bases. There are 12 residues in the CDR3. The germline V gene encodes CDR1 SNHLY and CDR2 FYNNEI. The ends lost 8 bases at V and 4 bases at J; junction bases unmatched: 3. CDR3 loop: CASVGTADTQYF. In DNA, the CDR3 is TGTGCCAGCGTTGGGACAGCAGATACGCAGTATTTT.

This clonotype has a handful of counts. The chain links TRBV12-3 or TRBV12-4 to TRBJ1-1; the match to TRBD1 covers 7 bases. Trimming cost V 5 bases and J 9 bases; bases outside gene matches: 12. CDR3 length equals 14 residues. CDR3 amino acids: CASSHLLQGLKAFF. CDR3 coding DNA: TGTGCCAGCAGTCACCTTCTACAGGGGCTAAAAGCTTTCTTT.

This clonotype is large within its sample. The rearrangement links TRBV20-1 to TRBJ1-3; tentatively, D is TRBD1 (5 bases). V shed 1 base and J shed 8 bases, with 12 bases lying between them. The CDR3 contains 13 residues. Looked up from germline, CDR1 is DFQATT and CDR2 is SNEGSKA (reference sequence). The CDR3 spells CSARGRRAYTIYF. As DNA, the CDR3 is TGCAGTGCTAGAGGGCGCAGGGCGTACACCATATATTTT.

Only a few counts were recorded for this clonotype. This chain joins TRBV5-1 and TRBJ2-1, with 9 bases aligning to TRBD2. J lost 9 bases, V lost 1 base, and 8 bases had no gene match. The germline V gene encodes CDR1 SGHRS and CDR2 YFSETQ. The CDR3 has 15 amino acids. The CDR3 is CASSLNAGGLSEQFF. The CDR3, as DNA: TGCGCCAGCAGCTTGAATGCGGGGGGGCTCAGTGAGCAGTTCTTC.

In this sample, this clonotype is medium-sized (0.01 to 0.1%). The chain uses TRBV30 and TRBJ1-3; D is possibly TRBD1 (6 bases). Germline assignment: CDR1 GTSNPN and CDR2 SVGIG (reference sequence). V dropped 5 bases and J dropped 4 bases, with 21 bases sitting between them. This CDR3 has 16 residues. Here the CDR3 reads CAWGPGTGGSGNTIYF. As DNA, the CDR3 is TGTGCCTGGGGGCCCGGGACGGGGGGCTCCGGAAACACCATATATTTT.

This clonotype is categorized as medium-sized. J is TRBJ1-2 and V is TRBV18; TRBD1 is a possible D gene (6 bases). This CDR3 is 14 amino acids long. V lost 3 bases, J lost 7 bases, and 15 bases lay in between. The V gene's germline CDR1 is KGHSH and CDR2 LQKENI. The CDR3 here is CASSPDSRRGGYTF. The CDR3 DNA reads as TGTGCCAGCTCACCGGACAGCCGGCGGGGTGGCTACACCTTC.

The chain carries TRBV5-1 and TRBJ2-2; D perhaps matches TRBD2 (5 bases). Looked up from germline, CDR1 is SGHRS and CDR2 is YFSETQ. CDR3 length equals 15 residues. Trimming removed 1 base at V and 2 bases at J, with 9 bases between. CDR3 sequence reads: CASSLMGVNTGELFF. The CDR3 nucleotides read TGCGCCAGCAGCTTGATGGGAGTAAACACCGGGGAGCTGTTTTTT.

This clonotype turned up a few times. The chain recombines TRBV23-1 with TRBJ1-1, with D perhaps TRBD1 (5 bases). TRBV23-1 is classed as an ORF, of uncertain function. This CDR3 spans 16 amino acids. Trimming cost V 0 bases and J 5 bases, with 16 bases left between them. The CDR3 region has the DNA TGCGCCAGCAGTCAATCGACGCCAGGGAGAGGGACTGAAGCTTTCTTT. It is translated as CASSQSTPGRGTEAFF.

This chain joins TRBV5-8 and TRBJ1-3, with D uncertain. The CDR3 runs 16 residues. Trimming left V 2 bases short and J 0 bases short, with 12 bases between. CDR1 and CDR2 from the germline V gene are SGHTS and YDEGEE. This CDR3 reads CASSFGLTASGNTIYF. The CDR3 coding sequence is TGTGCCAGCAGCTTCGGACTGACTGCCTCTGGAAACACCATATATTTT.

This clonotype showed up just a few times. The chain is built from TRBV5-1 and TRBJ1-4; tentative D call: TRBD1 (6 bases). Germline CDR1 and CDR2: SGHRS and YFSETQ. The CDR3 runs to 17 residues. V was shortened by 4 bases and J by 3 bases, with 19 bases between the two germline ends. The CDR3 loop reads CASSPGAGDVANEKLFF. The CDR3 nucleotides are TGCGCCAGCAGCCCGGGGGCAGGGGACGTGGCTAATGAAAAACTGTTTTTT.